This passage covers 24 T cell receptor beta chains from one sample sequenced in a study of blood T cell repertoires in COVID-19. Using immunoSEQ multiplex PCR, the repertoire was profiled, and TCRdb retains in-frame clones only, with some absent. The repertoire holds roughly 68,000 clones, with around 88% as singletons. Material for sequencing was peripheral blood. The receptors originated from a woman aged 70 to 79 with acute or convalescent COVID-19.

This clone appeared a single time. The V gene is TRBV3-1 (or the pseudogene TRBV3-2), the J gene TRBJ1-1; D is unresolved. CDR3 size: 14 residues. Per the germline V gene, CDR1 is LGHDT and CDR2 is YNNKEL (reference sequence). V was shortened by 5 bases and J by 1 base, with 11 bases between the two germline ends. The CDR3 nucleotides are TGTGCCAGCAGCTCCTCTACAGAGAACACTGAAGCTTTCTTT. This translates into CASSSSTENTEAFF.

The chain combines TRBV18 with TRBJ1-1; possibly TRBD1 for D (6 bases). The CDR3 is made up of 13 amino acids. Trimming removed 2 bases from V and 5 bases from J, with 9 bases in between. In germline, CDR1 is KGHSH, CDR2 LQKENI. The CDR3 is CASSPNQGTEAFF. Written as DNA, the CDR3 is TGTGCCAGCTCACCAAATCAGGGGACTGAAGCTTTCTTT.

The chain recombines TRBV25-1 with TRBJ2-5, with D perhaps matching TRBD2 (5 bases). The V end lost 8 bases, the J end lost 2 bases, and 12 bases lay between the germline ends. The CDR3 has 13 residues. The germline V gene has CDR1 MGHDK and CDR2 SYGVNS. CDR3 region: CASAGNIQETQYF. Here the CDR3 DNA reads TGTGCCAGCGCCGGGAATATACAAGAGACCCAGTACTTC.

The chain joins TRBV12-3 or TRBV12-4 to TRBJ1-1; D gene uncertain. The CDR3 is 11 amino acids. V was trimmed by 3 bases and J by 9 bases, leaving 8 bases between them. CDR3 amino acids: CASSLSFQAFF. In nucleotides, the CDR3 is TGTGCCAGCAGTTTGAGTTTTCAAGCTTTCTTT.

The chain recombines TRBV7-2 with TRBJ2-7; no reliable D call. This CDR3 is built from 12 residues. V was cut by 6 bases and J by 6 bases, with 12 bases left in between. Germline CDR1 and CDR2: SGHTA and FQGNSA. Here the CDR3 DNA reads TGTGCCAGCAGTGCGCTCATACCCGAGCAGTACTTC. It is translated as CASSALIPEQYF. Full variable domain (missing parts from reference TRBV7-2 and TRBJ2-7): GAGVSQSPSNKVTEKGKDVELRCDPISGHTALYWYRQSLGQGLEFLIYFQGNSAPDKSGLPSDRFSAERTGGSVSTLTIQRTQQEDSAVYLCASSALIPEQYFGPGTRLTVT.

The V call is TRBV7-2, the J call TRBJ1-5, with D possibly matching TRBD1 (6 bases). From germline, CDR1 is SGHTA and CDR2 FQGNSA. The CDR3 runs 15 residues. Trimming removed 5 bases from V and 5 bases from J, with 16 bases in between. This CDR3 is CASSTQQGDDQPQHF. CDR3 in DNA: TGTGCCAGCAGCACCCAACAGGGTGATGATCAGCCCCAGCATTTT.

The chain has TRBV3-1 (or the pseudogene TRBV3-2) and TRBJ2-5; D may be TRBD2 (5 bases). The germline CDR1 and CDR2 sequences are LGHDT and YNNKEL (reference sequence). This CDR3 is built from 14 residues. V lost 2 bases and J 5 bases, leaving 12 bases between the germline ends. The CDR3: CASSQLATGETQYF. CDR3 in DNA: TGTGCCAGCAGCCAACTAGCCACTGGGGAGACCCAGTACTTC.

The chain combines TRBV28 with TRBJ1-2; 9 nucleotides line up with TRBD1. There are 15 residues in the CDR3. The trim removed 4 bases at V and 4 bases at J, leaving 7 bases unmatched. CDR1 MDHEN and CDR2 SYDVKM come from the germline V gene. The CDR3 loop reads CASSYPGTGPYGYTF. DNA for the CDR3: TGTGCCAGCAGTTATCCCGGGACAGGGCCCTATGGCTACACCTTC.

The V gene is TRBV24-1, the J gene TRBJ1-5; a possible D gene is TRBD1 (5 bases). The CDR3 contains 13 residues. The V and J ends lost 10 bases and 7 bases respectively, with 16 bases between them. Germline V CDR1 and CDR2: KGHDR, SFDVKD. Here the CDR3 DNA reads TGTGCCACTTCACGGGGGATTCGGCAGCCCCAGCATTTT. Its translation: CATSRGIRQPQHF.

The rearrangement uses TRBV27 and TRBJ1-1; possible D gene TRBD1, 5 bases. V was shortened by 5 bases and J by 0 bases, with 7 bases between the two germline ends. The CDR3 totals 13 residues. Germline CDR1 reads MNHEY; CDR2 reads SMNVEV (reference sequence). The CDR3 region is CASSRTLNTEAFF. The CDR3 DNA is TGTGCCAGCAGTCGGACACTGAACACTGAAGCTTTCTTT.

The chain recombines TRBV28 with TRBJ1-2, with D unclear. Deletions cut 3 bases from V and 4 bases from J, with 6 bases between. This CDR3 is 12 amino acids long. Looked up from germline, CDR1 is MDHEN and CDR2 is SYDVKM. The DNA for the CDR3 is TGTGCCAGCAGTTTCCTGGCCTATGGCTACACCTTC. It is translated as CASSFLAYGYTF.

The CDR3 sequence is CASSYDNGGNEQFF. The CDR3 bases are TGTGCCAGCAGTTACGATAACGGGGGGAATGAGCAGTTCTTC. This chain joins TRBV6-5 and TRBJ2-1, with TRBD2 matching 7 bases. The germline CDR1 and CDR2 sequences are MNHEY and SVGAGI. This CDR3 comprises 14 residues. The ends lost 2 bases at V and 7 bases at J; junction bases unmatched: 5.

This chain links TRBV29-1 with TRBJ1-1; tentative D call: TRBD1 (5 bases). The CDR3 has 13 residues. Germline CDR1 and CDR2: SQVTM and ANQGSEA. V shed 3 bases and J shed 0 bases, with 8 bases lying between them. Written as DNA, the CDR3 is TGCAGCGTTGATCAGGGTCTGAACACTGAAGCTTTCTTT. Encoded protein: CSVDQGLNTEAFF.

The chain couples TRBV29-1 to TRBJ2-1; 12 nucleotides agree with TRBD2. The V segment lost 6 bases and the J segment 7 bases; nucleotides outside the gene matches: 7. CDR1 is SQVTM, CDR2 ANQGSEA, per germline. There are 14 residues in the CDR3. CDR3 coding DNA: TGCAGCGTAGGTCCTAGCGGGAGGGGGAATGAGCAGTTCTTC. It translates to CSVGPSGRGNEQFF.

V is TRBV7-9 and J is TRBJ2-1, with TRBD1 matching 8 bases. The CDR3 length is 15 residues. Germline V gives CDR1 SEHNR, CDR2 FQNEAQ (reference sequence). V shed 5 bases, J shed 0 bases, and the junction held 3 bases outside the gene matches. CDR3 bases: TGTGCCAGCAGCCCTGACAGGGGCTCCTACAATGAGCAGTTCTTC. Its protein is CASSPDRGSYNEQFF.

This chain links TRBV18 with TRBJ1-6, with D possibly matching TRBD1 (5 bases). The CDR3 loop spans 15 amino acids. The ends were cut back, 5 bases at V and 6 bases at J, with 14 bases in the middle. Germline V CDR1 and CDR2: KGHSH, LQKENI. DNA of the CDR3: TGTGCCAGCTCAGCGGGAGCCGGGGGTAATTCACCCCTCCACTTT. Its protein product is CASSAGAGGNSPLHF.

V and J are TRBV4-1 and TRBJ2-1, with TRBD2 matching 11 bases. Per the germline V gene, CDR1 is MGHRA and CDR2 is YSYEKL. With V trimmed by 3 bases and J by 7 bases, 11 bases remained unmatched. This CDR3 is built from 17 residues. In DNA form, the CDR3 reads TGCGCCAGCAGCCACGCACCTCTAGCGGGGGGCCGAAATGAGCAGTTCTTC. It encodes CASSHAPLAGGRNEQFF.

The genes are TRBV5-1 and TRBJ1-4; no firm D call. Germline V CDR1 and CDR2: SGHRS, YFSETQ. V was trimmed by 4 bases and J by 1 base, leaving 8 bases between them. This CDR3 comprises 14 residues. DNA for the CDR3: TGCGCCAGCAGCCCGGGTTTAACTAATGAAAAACTGTTTTTT. It specifies CASSPGLTNEKLFF.

The CDR3 DNA follows: TGTGCCAGCAGCCGCGGGAGTTCGGACAATGAGCAGTTCTTC. It is translated as CASSRGSSDNEQFF. This rearrangement joins TRBV28 to TRBJ2-1; TRBD2 matches 7 bases. Germline CDR1 is MDHEN and CDR2 is SYDVKM. The CDR3 spans 14 residues. Unmatched junction bases numbered 7, after V lost 6 bases and J lost 5 bases.

The V and J genes are TRBV28 and TRBJ2-6; TRBD1 aligns across 7 bases. CDR1 MDHEN and CDR2 SYDVKM come from the germline V gene. Germline trimming cut 7 bases from V and 0 bases from J; bases unmatched to any gene: 3. The CDR3 loop spans 15 amino acids. The CDR3 DNA reads as TGTGCCAGCACCCCAGGGGGCTCTGGGGCCAACGTCCTGACTTTC. It encodes CASTPGGSGANVLTF.

This rearrangement joins TRBV3-1 (or the pseudogene TRBV3-2) to TRBJ1-2, with 7 bases that match TRBD1. Trimming took 4 bases from V and 7 from J; bases not matched to a gene: 6. The CDR3 extends over 13 amino acids. Germline CDR1 LGHDT, CDR2 YNNKEL (reference sequence). For the CDR3, the DNA is TGTGCCAGCAGCCCCTACAGGGGACGTGGCTACACCTTC. Its translation: CASSPYRGRGYTF.

This chain connects TRBV9 to TRBJ1-3, with D unresolved. CDR1 and CDR2 from the germline V gene are SGDLS and YYNGEE. Trimming pared 4 bases from V and 0 bases from J, leaving 11 bases between. The length of the CDR3 is 15 residues. CDR3: CASSPDSFSGNTIYF. CDR3 bases: TGTGCCAGCAGCCCCGATAGTTTCTCTGGAAACACCATATATTTT.

This clone came up many times. The rearrangement joins TRBV10-3 to TRBJ2-5; possible D gene TRBD2, 5 bases. The CDR3 length is 14 residues. Per the germline V gene, CDR1 is ENHRY and CDR2 is SYGVKD. With 4 bases removed from V and 4 bases from J, the gap between germline ends came to 13 bases. CDR3 region: CAISGAREAETQYF. In DNA, the CDR3 is TGTGCCATCAGTGGAGCCCGGGAAGCAGAGACCCAGTACTTC.

J is TRBJ2-7 and V is TRBV28; possibly TRBD1 for D (6 bases). V was clipped by 6 bases and J by 2 bases, with 17 bases between them. The CDR3 extends over 15 amino acids. CDR1 and CDR2 from the germline V gene are MDHEN and SYDVKM. DNA for the CDR3: TGTGCCAGCAGGCCCGACCGGGACAAAGCCTACGAGCAGTACTTC. This translates into CASRPDRDKAYEQYF.